The 20 T cell receptor beta chains listed next were all sequenced from one sample in a study of blood T cell repertoires in COVID-19. Some clones are missing from TCRdb's copy, which holds only in-frame ones; the method was immunoSEQ multiplex PCR. The data contain tens of thousands of clones, about 91% of them singletons. Sequenced: peripheral blood. The receptors originated from a woman aged 80 or over with acute or convalescent COVID-19.

This chain links TRBV5-1 with TRBJ1-3; maybe TRBD1 (5 bases). V was clipped by 0 bases and J by 0 bases, with 13 bases between them. Per the germline V gene, CDR1 is SGHRS and CDR2 is YFSETQ. The CDR3 has 17 residues. The CDR3 coding sequence is TGCGCCAGCAGCTTGGACCCGGGGGGAGCCTCTGGAAACACCATATATTTT. Its protein is CASSLDPGGASGNTIYF.

This sequence joins TRBV5-1 and TRBJ1-1; D gene ambiguous. Germline CDR1 SGHRS, CDR2 YFSETQ. Trimming pared 1 base from V and 3 bases from J, leaving 10 bases between. The length of the CDR3 is 14 residues. The CDR3 nucleotides are TGCGCCAGCAGCTTGTCGGGAGTTGACACTGAAGCTTTCTTT. Protein sequence: CASSLSGVDTEAFF.

The V gene is TRBV10-2, the J gene TRBJ1-1; 10 nucleotides align to TRBD1. J gave up 1 base and V 9 bases, and 5 bases lay outside the gene matches. Per the germline V gene, CDR1 is WSHSY and CDR2 is SAAADI. This CDR3 spans 14 amino acids. DNA of the CDR3: TGCGCCAGTCTGACAGGGGGCGGGAACACTGAAGCTTTCTTT. Encoded protein: CASLTGGGNTEAFF.

V usage is TRBV2 and J usage is TRBJ1-1; unclear D gene. Germline V gives CDR1 SNHLY, CDR2 FYNNEI. The CDR3 totals 13 residues. V lost 7 bases and J lost 1, with 10 bases in between. CDR3 sequence reads: CASMVRGNTEAFF. The DNA of the CDR3 is TGTGCCAGCATGGTAAGAGGGAACACTGAAGCTTTCTTT.

This sequence joins TRBV5-5 and TRBJ2-7; no definite D call. Trimming left V 0 bases short and J 4 bases short, with 8 bases between. The V gene's germline CDR1 is SGHKS and CDR2 YYEKEE (reference sequence). There are 13 residues in the CDR3. CDR3 sequence (DNA): TGTGCCAGCAGCTTGGCCGAGAGTTACGAGCAGTACTTC. Translating it yields CASSLAESYEQYF.

The chain couples TRBV30 to TRBJ2-1, with 10 bases aligning to TRBD2. With V trimmed by 3 bases and J by 7 bases, 3 bases remained unmatched. The CDR3 contains 13 residues. Germline V gives CDR1 GTSNPN, CDR2 SVGIG (reference sequence). CDR3 bases: TGTGCCTGGAGCCAGCGGGGGGGGAATGAGCAGTTCTTC. Translating gives CAWSQRGGNEQFF. The complete variable domain, with remaining parts taken from reference TRBV30 and TRBJ2-1, reads SQTIHQWPATLVQPVGSPLSLECTVEGTSNPNLYWYRQAAGRGLQLLFYSVGIGQISSEVPQNLSASRPQDRQFILSSKKLLLSDSGFYLCAWSQRGGNEQFFGPGTRLTVL.

The chain recombines TRBV5-5 with TRBJ1-3; D is possibly TRBD1 (6 bases). V was cut by 4 bases and J by 4 bases, with 15 bases left in between. Germline-derived CDR1 and CDR2 are SGHKS and YYEKEE (reference sequence). The CDR3 totals 15 residues. The CDR3, as DNA: TGTGCCAGCAGCCCTCAGGGGAATAAAGGAAACACCATATATTTT. Encoded protein: CASSPQGNKGNTIYF. The full variable domain, with the rest looked up from reference TRBV5-5 and TRBJ1-3, is DAGVTQSPTHLIKTRGQQVTLRCSPISGHKSVSWYQQVLGQGPQFIFQYYEKEERGRGNFPDRFSARQFPNYSSELNVNALLLGDSALYLCASSPQGNKGNTIYFGEGSWLTVV.

The chain joins TRBV6-5 to TRBJ1-6, with D maybe TRBD1 (6 bases). Germline V gene data show CDR1 as MNHEY and CDR2 as SVGAGI. CDR3 length: 15 amino acids. V lost 4 bases to trimming and J lost 7 bases, with 14 bases between them. In DNA form, the CDR3 reads TGTGCCAGCAGTTTCAGACAGGATCTGAATTCACCCCTCCACTTT. It codes for CASSFRQDLNSPLHF.

This sequence joins TRBV5-5 and TRBJ2-1, with 12 bases lining up with TRBD1. The CDR3 runs to 16 residues. V was clipped by 0 bases and J by 7 bases; unmatched bases: 5. Per the germline V gene, CDR1 is SGHKS and CDR2 is YYEKEE (reference sequence). The CDR3 loop reads CASSLGGQGAQNEQFF. CDR3 bases: TGTGCCAGCAGCTTGGGGGGACAGGGGGCGCAGAATGAGCAGTTCTTC.

Note on this clone: At one of its ends the junction is not consistent with the germline gene, which may arise from a read error. The chain links TRBV7-9 to TRBJ1-1; D possibly corresponds to TRBD1 (5 bases). The length of the CDR3 is 12 residues. The germline gives CDR1 SEHNR, CDR2 FQNEAQ (reference sequence). The CDR3 sequence is CASRYNQGPTDF. The CDR3 nucleotides are TGTGCCAGCAGGTATAATCAGGGCCCAACCGATTTT. Full variable domain (remainder filled in from reference TRBV7-9 and TRBJ1-1): DTGVSQNPRHKITKRGQNVTFRCDPISEHNRLYWYRQTLGQGPEFLTYFQNEAQLEKSRLLSDRFSAERPKGSFSTLEIQRTEQGDSAMYLCASRYNQGPTDFGQGTRLTVV.

J is TRBJ2-5 and V is TRBV2, with D unresolved. Deletions cut 3 bases from V and 1 base from J, with 12 bases between. The CDR3 contains 15 residues. The V gene's germline CDR1 is SNHLY and CDR2 FYNNEI. This chain's CDR3 is CASSDRGQPQETQYF. In DNA, the CDR3 is TGTGCCAGCAGTGATCGTGGGCAGCCCCAAGAGACCCAGTACTTC.

J is TRBJ2-3 and V is TRBV29-1; 8 bases line up with TRBD1. The CDR3 covers 15 residues. Germline V gives CDR1 SQVTM, CDR2 ANQGSEA. Losses at the gene ends were 6 bases for V and 2 bases for J; bases not matched to a gene: 10. The CDR3 loop reads CSVGTGQGATDTQYF. As DNA, the CDR3 is TGCAGCGTGGGGACAGGCCAAGGGGCCACAGATACGCAGTATTTT.

The chain uses TRBV3-1 (or the pseudogene TRBV3-2) and TRBJ1-2, with TRBD1 identical over 7 bases. There are 14 residues in the CDR3. The germline V gene encodes CDR1 LGHDT and CDR2 YNNKEL (reference sequence). Trimming took 4 bases from V and 4 from J; bases not matched to a gene: 6. CDR3 residues: CASSPQGVGYGYTF. In DNA, the CDR3 is TGTGCCAGCAGCCCCCAGGGGGTTGGCTATGGCTACACCTTC.

The chain employs TRBV30 and TRBJ1-6; D perhaps matches TRBD1 (6 bases). CDR1 GTSNPN and CDR2 SVGIG come from the germline V gene (reference sequence). Trimming cost V 5 bases and J 7 bases, with 12 bases left between them. This CDR3 has 13 residues. The CDR3 DNA is TGTGCCTGGCGGGACACGGAAAATTCACCCCTCCACTTT. This translates into CAWRDTENSPLHF.

The chain couples TRBV6-5 to TRBJ1-1; D might be TRBD1 (5 bases). The CDR3 length is 15 residues. CDR1 MNHEY and CDR2 SVGAGI come from the germline V gene. V was pared by 5 bases and J by 1 base, with 14 bases between. The DNA of the CDR3 is TGTGCCAGCAGTATACCAACGGGGGGGAACACTGAAGCTTTCTTT. This sequence encodes CASSIPTGGNTEAFF.

The J gene is TRBJ2-5, the V gene TRBV2; TRBD1 agrees at 7 bases. CDR1 SNHLY and CDR2 FYNNEI come from the germline V gene. With 7 bases clipped from V and 4 bases from J, the junction kept 9 bases outside the gene matches. CDR3 length equals 14 residues. CDR3 amino acids: CASKPQQGPETQYF. The CDR3 nucleotides are TGTGCCAGCAAACCGCAACAGGGGCCAGAGACCCAGTACTTC.

This clone was seen more than once but under ten times. At the DNA level, this CDR3 is encoded by other sequences in the same sample as well. The chain couples TRBV5-1 to TRBJ1-5; 7 nucleotides agree with TRBD1. Germline V gives CDR1 SGHRS, CDR2 YFSETQ. Losses at the gene ends were 4 bases for V and 1 base for J; bases not matched to a gene: 5. This CDR3 has 15 amino acids. The CDR3 here is CASSPTGNSNQPQHF. The CDR3 DNA reads TGCGCCAGCAGCCCGACAGGGAACAGCAATCAGCCCCAGCATTTT.

The J gene is TRBJ1-6, the V gene TRBV19, with D possibly TRBD1 on 6 matching bases. The CDR3 contains 17 residues. CDR1 and CDR2 from the germline V gene are LNHDA and SQIVND (reference sequence). V dropped 1 base and J dropped 7 bases, with 17 bases sitting between them. The CDR3 DNA is TGTGCCAGTAGTATAGGGGGGCGACGAACCTTGAATTCACCCCTCCACTTT. Translation: CASSIGGRRTLNSPLHF.

The genes are TRBV6-5 and TRBJ1-6; D possibly corresponds to TRBD1 (5 bases). CDR1 and CDR2 (germline): MNHEY, SVGAGI. V dropped 0 bases and J dropped 8 bases, with 11 bases sitting between them. The CDR3 has 15 residues. The CDR3 sequence is CASSYSSGLDSPLHF. CDR3 nucleotides: TGTGCCAGCAGTTACTCTTCAGGGTTGGATTCACCCCTCCACTTT.

The V call is TRBV5-3, the J call TRBJ1-1, with D possibly matching TRBD1 (5 bases). TRBV5-3 is known as an ORF, though its function is uncertain. Trimming left V 4 bases short and J 4 bases short, with 23 bases between. The CDR3 is 17 residues long. The CDR3 DNA follows: TGTGCCAGAAGCCCTTGGGGGGTGGGGCTCTTCGCCACTGAAGCTTTCTTT. This sequence encodes CARSPWGVGLFATEAFF.